This T cell receptor (beta chain) was documented in a study of patients and donors after allogeneic stem cell transplantation. Via MiXCR, TCRdb re-called the RT-PCR reads, giving one row per CDR3 protein. The sample includes about 960,000 distinct CDR3 sequences, about a sixth seen only once; the top ten take around 5.5%. This CDR3 is 20 amino acids long. Per the germline V gene, CDR1 is SGHAT and CDR2 is FQDESV (reference sequence). Germline trimming cut 4 bases from V and 0 bases from J; bases unmatched to any gene: 19. Sequenced: blood, either unsorted or a sorted T cell fraction (not recorded which). The TCR was taken from a human donor who was either an allogeneic HSCT recipient or a stem cell or donor lymphocyte infusion donor (not recorded which). It is not recorded whose cells these are; they may come from a transplant donor. The V and J genes are TRBV11-1 and TRBJ2-3, with TRBD2 matching 7 bases. CDR3 nucleotides: TGTGCCAGCAGCTCTTTTTTCGCAATAGCGGGCGCTCCTAGCACAGATACGCAGTATTTT. Translation: CASSSFFAIAGAPSTDTQYF. The entire variable domain, with the rest obtained from reference TRBV11-1 and TRBJ2-3, is as follows: EAEVAQSPRYKITEKSQAVAFWCDPISGHATLYWYRQILGQGPELLVQFQDESVVDDSQLPKDRFSAERLKGVDSTLKIQPAELGDSAMYLCASSSFFAIAGAPSTDTQYFGPGTRLTVL.